These 9 T cell receptor beta chains came from one sample sequenced in a study of blood T cell repertoires in COVID-19. TCRdb's copy holds only in-frame clones and misses some; the assay was immunoSEQ multiplex PCR. The repertoire has about 120,000 clones, roughly four fifths of them found once; the top ten carry about 4%. The sample comprised peripheral blood. Receptors originate from a woman aged 45-59 years with acute or convalescent COVID-19.

V is TRBV2 and J is TRBJ2-5, with D possibly matching TRBD2 (5 bases). V lost 8 bases and J lost 5, with 15 bases in between. Germline V lookup: CDR1 SNHLY, CDR2 FYNNEI. This CDR3 has 13 amino acids. The CDR3 here is CASGLLQWETQYF. The CDR3 nucleotides read TGTGCCAGCGGACTGCTGCAATGGGAGACCCAGTACTTC.

The V and J genes are TRBV7-9 and TRBJ2-2; D remains ambiguous. CDR1 and CDR2 (germline): SEHNR, FQNEAQ (reference sequence). Trimming took off 3 bases at V and 0 bases at J, with 8 bases between the two ends. CDR3 size: 15 residues. The chain's CDR3 is CASSFENANTGELFF. The CDR3 DNA follows: TGTGCCAGCAGCTTTGAGAACGCGAACACCGGGGAGCTGTTTTTT. The variable domain in full, with the rest retrieved from reference TRBV7-9 and TRBJ2-2, is DTGVSQNPRHKITKRGQNVTFRCDPISEHNRLYWYRQTLGQGPEFLTYFQNEAQLEKSRLLSDRFSAERPKGSFSTLEIQRTEQGDSAMYLCASSFENANTGELFFGEGSRLTVL.

CDR3 bases: TGTGCCAGCAGCCCCCCTCTAGCGAGAGCCTACAATGAGCAGTTCTTC. It is translated as CASSPPLARAYNEQFF. The chain combines TRBV28 with TRBJ2-1, with D possibly TRBD2 on 6 matching bases. Germline loops: CDR1 MDHEN, CDR2 SYDVKM. The CDR3 length is 16 residues. The V end lost 6 bases, the J end lost 2 bases, and 17 bases lay between the germline ends.

The chain uses TRBV7-8 and TRBJ1-4, with TRBD1 as a possible D gene (5 bases). This CDR3 spans 14 amino acids. Germline assignment: CDR1 SGHVS and CDR2 FQNEAQ. The V and J ends lost 0 bases and 8 bases respectively, with 10 bases between them. Here the CDR3 reads CASSLARDSEKLFF. The CDR3 DNA follows: TGTGCCAGCAGCTTAGCACGAGACAGCGAAAAACTGTTTTTT. Using reference TRBV7-8 and TRBJ1-4 for the parts outside the CDR3, the full variable domain is GAGVSQSPRYKVAKRGQDVALRCDPISGHVSLFWYQQALGQGPEFLTYFQNEAQLDKSGLPSDRFFAERPEGSVSTLKIQRTQQEDSAVYLCASSLARDSEKLFFGSGTQLSVL.

The chain joins TRBV2 to TRBJ1-1; tentative D call: TRBD1 (5 bases). There are 13 residues in the CDR3. Trimming shortened V by 7 bases and J by 1 base, and 10 bases separated the two germline ends. From germline, CDR1 is SNHLY and CDR2 FYNNEI. DNA for the CDR3: TGTGCCAGCAAGGTTACAGGGAACACTGAAGCTTTCTTT. Translation gives CASKVTGNTEAFF.

V and J are TRBV2 and TRBJ2-1; D perhaps matches TRBD2 (7 bases). The V end was cut by 5 bases, the J end by 8 bases, with 22 bases between. The CDR3 is made up of 16 amino acids. CDR1 is SNHLY, CDR2 FYNNEI, per germline. CDR3 sequence reads: CASSPTFGGGTDEQFF. As DNA, the CDR3 is TGTGCCAGCAGTCCCACTTTTGGGGGGGGCACGGATGAGCAGTTCTTC.

V is TRBV7-2 and J is TRBJ1-1; no clear D. Germline CDR1 SGHTA, CDR2 FQGNSA. V was pared by 7 bases and J by 6 bases, with 18 bases between. The CDR3 totals 14 residues. For the CDR3, the DNA is TGTGCCAGCATCCCCCCTCAGTTGGGCGCTGAAGCTTTCTTT. The encoded protein is CASIPPQLGAEAFF.

DNA of the CDR3: TGTGCCAGCACCGCCGATAAAGCGAATGAGCAGTTCTTC. Its protein product is CASTADKANEQFF. The rearrangement uses TRBV21-1 and TRBJ2-1; the DNA was not compared with TRBD2, the D call given in the table. TRBV21-1 is described as a pseudogene. This CDR3 is built from 13 residues.

The chain has TRBV9 and TRBJ1-2, with TRBD1 identical over 7 bases. The trim removed 4 bases at V and 7 bases at J, leaving 7 bases unmatched. Germline CDR1 is SGDLS and CDR2 is YYNGEE. The CDR3 totals 13 residues. As DNA, the CDR3 is TGTGCCAGCAGCTCGACAGGGAGTGGTGGCTACACCTTC. Protein product: CASSSTGSGGYTF.